This record covers a single TCR beta chain. The data were taken from a study of blood T cell repertoires in COVID-19. Assay used: immunoSEQ multiplex PCR; TCRdb lists only in-frame clones, some missing. The sample holds 25,000 to 30,000 clones, roughly 87% seen once. This CDR3 is built from 14 residues. Germline lookup yields CDR1 SEHNR and CDR2 FQNEAQ (reference sequence). Trimming shortened V by 1 base and J by 5 bases, and 9 bases separated the two germline ends. This chain joins TRBV7-9 and TRBJ1-5; no clear D gene. Sample: peripheral blood. The sequence derives from a human donor with acute or convalescent COVID-19. The donor label of this sample is uncertain. The CDR3 reads CASSLDVSHQPQHF. The DNA for the CDR3 is TGTGCCAGCAGCTTAGATGTCAGTCATCAGCCCCAGCATTTT.